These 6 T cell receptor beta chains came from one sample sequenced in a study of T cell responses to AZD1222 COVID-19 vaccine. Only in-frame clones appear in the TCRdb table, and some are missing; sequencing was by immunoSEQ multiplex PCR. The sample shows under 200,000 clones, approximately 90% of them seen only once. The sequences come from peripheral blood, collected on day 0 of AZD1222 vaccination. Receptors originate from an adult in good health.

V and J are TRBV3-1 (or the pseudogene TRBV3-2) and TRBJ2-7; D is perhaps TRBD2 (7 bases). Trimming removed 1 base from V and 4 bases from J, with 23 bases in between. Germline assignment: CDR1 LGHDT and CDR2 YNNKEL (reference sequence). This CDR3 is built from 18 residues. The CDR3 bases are TGTGCCAGCAGCCAAGTCCGTCGTGGGGGGGCTAAGAAGTACGAGCAGTACTTC. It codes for CASSQVRRGGAKKYEQYF.

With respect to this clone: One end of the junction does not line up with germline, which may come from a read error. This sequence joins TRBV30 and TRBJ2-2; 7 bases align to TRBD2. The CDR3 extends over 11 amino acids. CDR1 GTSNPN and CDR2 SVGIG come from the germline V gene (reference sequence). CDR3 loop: CAWSVGAGVLW. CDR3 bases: TGTGCCTGGAGTGTCGGGGCGGGGGTCCTGTGG.

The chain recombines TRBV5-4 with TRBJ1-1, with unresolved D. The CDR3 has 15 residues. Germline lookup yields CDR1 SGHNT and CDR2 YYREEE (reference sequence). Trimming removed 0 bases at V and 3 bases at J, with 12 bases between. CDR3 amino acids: CASSLGGRKDTEAFF. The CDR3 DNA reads TGTGCCAGCAGCTTGGGAGGTAGGAAGGACACTGAAGCTTTCTTT.

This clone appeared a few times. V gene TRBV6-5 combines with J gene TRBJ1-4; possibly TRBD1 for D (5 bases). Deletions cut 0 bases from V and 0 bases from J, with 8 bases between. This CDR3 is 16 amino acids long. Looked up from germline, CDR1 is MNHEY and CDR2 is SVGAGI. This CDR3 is CASSYSGASTNEKLFF. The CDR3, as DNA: TGTGCCAGCAGTTACTCAGGGGCTTCAACTAATGAAAAACTGTTTTTT.

CDR3 in amino acids: CASSLVGGASHTEAFF. The CDR3 DNA reads as TGCGCCAGCAGCTTGGTCGGGGGCGCTTCTCACACTGAAGCTTTCTTT. The chain carries TRBV5-1 and TRBJ1-1; D is perhaps TRBD1 (6 bases). The V end lost 0 bases, the J end lost 3 bases, and 15 bases lay between the germline ends. CDR1 is SGHRS, CDR2 YFSETQ, per germline. This CDR3 has 16 residues.

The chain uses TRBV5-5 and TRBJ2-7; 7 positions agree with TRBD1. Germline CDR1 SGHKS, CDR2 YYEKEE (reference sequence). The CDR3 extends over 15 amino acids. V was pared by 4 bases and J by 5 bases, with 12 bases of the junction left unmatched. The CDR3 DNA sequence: TGTGCCAGCAGCCCCTCGGGCAGGGGGATCGACGAGCAGTACTTC. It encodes CASSPSGRGIDEQYF.